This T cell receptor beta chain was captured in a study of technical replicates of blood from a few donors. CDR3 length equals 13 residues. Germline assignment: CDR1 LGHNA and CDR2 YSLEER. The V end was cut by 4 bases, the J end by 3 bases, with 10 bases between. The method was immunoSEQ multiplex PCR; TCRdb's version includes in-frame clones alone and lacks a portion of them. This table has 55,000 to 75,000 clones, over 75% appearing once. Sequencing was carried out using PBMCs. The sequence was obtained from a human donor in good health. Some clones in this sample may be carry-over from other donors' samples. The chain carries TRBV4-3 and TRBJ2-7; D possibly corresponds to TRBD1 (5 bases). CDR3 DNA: TGCGCCAGCAGCCTCCATAGGGGCTACGAGCAGTACTTC. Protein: CASSLHRGYEQYF.